A selection of T cell receptor beta chains follows, all from one sample in a study of OX40 agonist ivuxolimab in advanced cancers. Data came from immunoSEQ multiplex PCR; TCRdb stores just in-frame clones and leaves some out. The sample comprises 65,000 to 80,000 clones, approximately 81% of which are singletons, and less than 2.5% rests with the top ten. Source: CD4+ or CD8+ T cells sorted from blood, taken in a trial of the OX40 agonist ivuxolimab. These receptors were obtained from an adult with an advanced solid tumor such as melanoma, head and neck, liver or kidney cancer. Both conserved end residues are part of each CDR3. The order of the fields is J gene, V gene, D gene, clone size, CDR3 DNA, CDR3 protein. A D gene is named only where the DNA matches it firmly. Expanded clones are given a class, and other clones once, few, many or no size at all.

J gene: TRBJ2-6; V gene: TRBV28; D gene: TRBD2; clone size: -; CDR3 DNA: TGTGCCAGCAGCCCGGGGGGAGCTGGGGCCAACGTCCTGACTTTC; CDR3 protein: CASSPGGAGANVLTF
J gene: TRBJ1-2; V gene: TRBV5-1; D gene: -; clone size: once; CDR3 DNA: TGCGCCAGCAGCTTGAACAGGGAGCGCTACACCTTC; CDR3 protein: CASSLNRERYTF
J gene: TRBJ2-6; V gene: TRBV19; D gene: -; clone size: -; CDR3 DNA: TGTGCCACCGCTGAGAAAAGAACTGGGGCCAACGTCCTGACTTTC; CDR3 protein: CATAEKRTGANVLTF
J gene: TRBJ2-3; V gene: TRBV13; D gene: TRBD2; clone size: -; CDR3 DNA: TGTGCCAGCAGCCTATTAACTGGACTAGCGGGGGTTTTAGATACGCAGTATTTT; CDR3 protein: CASSLLTGLAGVLDTQYF
J gene: TRBJ1-6; V gene: TRBV6-5; D gene: -; clone size: few; CDR3 DNA: TGTGCCAGCACCTATAAGGCTTCGACCTCACCCCTCCACTTT; CDR3 protein: CASTYKASTSPLHF
J gene: TRBJ2-3; V gene: TRBV7-9; D gene: -; clone size: -; CDR3 DNA: TGTGCCAGTACCCGTGCGGCAGCTTTCACAGATACGCAGTATTTT; CDR3 protein: CASTRAAAFTDTQYF
J gene: TRBJ2-3; V gene: TRBV19; D gene: -; clone size: -; CDR3 DNA: TGTGCCAGTAGCTCCGGGACCTTCGGAGGTACGCAGTATTTT; CDR3 protein: CASSSGTFGGTQYF
J gene: TRBJ2-2; V gene: TRBV4-2; D gene: TRBD2; clone size: -; CDR3 DNA: TGTGCCAGCAGCCCGCGGGGGGCCGGGGAGCTGTTTTTT; CDR3 protein: CASSPRGAGELFF
J gene: TRBJ1-2; V gene: TRBV7-2; D gene: -; clone size: -; CDR3 DNA: TGTGCCAGCAGCTTCGGCAAAGGGGGGAGGGATGGCTACACCTTC; CDR3 protein: CASSFGKGGRDGYTF
J gene: TRBJ1-1; V gene: TRBV6-5; D gene: -; clone size: once; CDR3 DNA: TGTGCCAGCAGTTGGCCCGGGGGGGGTCCGAACACTGAAGCTTTCTTT; CDR3 protein: CASSWPGGGPNTEAFF
J gene: TRBJ2-7; V gene: TRBV7-8; D gene: TRBD1; clone size: -; CDR3 DNA: TGTGCCAGCAGCCGAACAGGGGTGAACTACGAGCAGTACTTC; CDR3 protein: CASSRTGVNYEQYF
J gene: TRBJ1-1; V gene: TRBV28; D gene: TRBD1; clone size: -; CDR3 DNA: TGTGCCAGTAGGGACAGAGAGAACACTGAAGCTTTCTTT; CDR3 protein: CASRDRENTEAFF
J gene: TRBJ2-3; V gene: TRBV28; D gene: TRBD2; clone size: -; CDR3 DNA: TGTGCCAGCAGTTTGGGTAGCGGGAATTTGTTTATGGCAGATACGCAGTATTTT; CDR3 protein: CASSLGSGNLFMADTQYF
J gene: TRBJ1-1; V gene: TRBV11-2; D gene: -; clone size: few; CDR3 DNA: TGTGCCAGCAGCTTAGGCGGGCGGTCGTGGGCTTTCTTT; CDR3 protein: CASSLGGRSWAFF
J gene: TRBJ1-2; V gene: TRBV6-5; D gene: -; clone size: -; CDR3 DNA: TGTGCCAGCAGTTCCCCACGGGGAGGCTATGGCTACACCTTC; CDR3 protein: CASSSPRGGYGYTF
J gene: TRBJ2-7; V gene: TRBV7-9; D gene: TRBD1; clone size: -; CDR3 DNA: TGTGCCAGCAGCCGATCGACAGGGGTCTCCTACGAGCAGTACTTC; CDR3 protein: CASSRSTGVSYEQYF
J gene: TRBJ1-2; V gene: TRBV28; D gene: -; clone size: -; CDR3 DNA: TGTGCCAGCAGTTTCAGGATAGTTACTCGGGGCTACACCTTC; CDR3 protein: CASSFRIVTRGYTF
J gene: TRBJ1-2; V gene: TRBV19; D gene: -; clone size: -; CDR3 DNA: TGTGCCAGTAGTGCTTCCCCGGGGCGGGGCTACACCTTC; CDR3 protein: CASSASPGRGYTF
J gene: TRBJ2-5; V gene: TRBV4-3; D gene: -; clone size: -; CDR3 DNA: TGCGCCAGCAGCCGGCGGGTACAAGAGACCCAGTACTTC; CDR3 protein: CASSRRVQETQYF
J gene: TRBJ2-7; V gene: TRBV7-2; D gene: -; clone size: -; CDR3 DNA: TGTGCCAGCAGCTTAAAAACAGATCTCTCCTACGAGCAGTACTTC; CDR3 protein: CASSLKTDLSYEQYF
J gene: TRBJ2-5; V gene: TRBV11-2; D gene: -; clone size: -; CDR3 DNA: TGTGCCAGCAGCTTGGAGGGGTGGGGAGAGACCCAGTACTTC; CDR3 protein: CASSLEGWGETQYF
J gene: TRBJ1-2; V gene: TRBV19; D gene: TRBD1; clone size: once; CDR3 DNA: TGTGCCAGTAGTGTTACGCGCAGGGGGGGAGAAGGCTACACCTTC; CDR3 protein: CASSVTRRGGEGYTF
J gene: TRBJ1-5; V gene: TRBV9; D gene: TRBD1; clone size: once; CDR3 DNA: TGTGCCAGCAGCCTGACAGGGGGCGGGCAGCCCCAGCATTTT; CDR3 protein: CASSLTGGGQPQHF
J gene: TRBJ2-5; V gene: TRBV19; D gene: TRBD2; clone size: -; CDR3 DNA: TGTGCCAGTAGTCGTAGCGGGGGCAGAGAAGAGACCCAGTACTTC; CDR3 protein: CASSRSGGREETQYF
J gene: TRBJ2-7; V gene: TRBV5-1; D gene: TRBD2; clone size: -; CDR3 DNA: TGCGCCAGCAGCTCTAGCGGGGGGACCTACGAGCAGTACTTC; CDR3 protein: CASSSSGGTYEQYF
J gene: TRBJ1-5; V gene: TRBV6-1; D gene: -; clone size: -; CDR3 DNA: TGTGCCAGCAGTGAAGCGGAACTTAAAGACACGTATAGCAATCAGCCCCAGCATTTT; CDR3 protein: CASSEAELKDTYSNQPQHF
J gene: TRBJ1-6; V gene: TRBV28; D gene: -; clone size: -; CDR3 DNA: TGTGCCATAGGACCGAGCTCCTATAATTCACCCCTCCACTTT; CDR3 protein: CAIGPSSYNSPLHF
J gene: TRBJ1-2; V gene: TRBV4-2; D gene: TRBD1; clone size: -; CDR3 DNA: TGTGCCAGCAGCGTGACAGGGGGATATAACTATGGCTACACCTTC; CDR3 protein: CASSVTGGYNYGYTF
J gene: TRBJ1-2; V gene: TRBV7-9; D gene: TRBD1; clone size: -; CDR3 DNA: TGTGCCAGCAGCTTAGGGCCGACAGGGACTTATGGCTACACCTTC; CDR3 protein: CASSLGPTGTYGYTF
J gene: TRBJ1-2; V gene: TRBV19; D gene: TRBD1; clone size: -; CDR3 DNA: TGTGCCAGTAGTACACCGGGACAGGGGAAAGGCTACACCTTC; CDR3 protein: CASSTPGQGKGYTF
J gene: TRBJ1-3; V gene: TRBV28; D gene: TRBD1; clone size: -; CDR3 DNA: TGTGCCAGCAGCCGGGGACAGACTGGAAACACCATATATTTT; CDR3 protein: CASSRGQTGNTIYF
J gene: TRBJ2-7; V gene: TRBV21-1; D gene: -; clone size: -; CDR3 DNA: TGTGCCAGCAGCAAACGGCACAACTACGAGCAGTACTTC; CDR3 protein: CASSKRHNYEQYF
J gene: TRBJ1-6; V gene: TRBV21-1; D gene: -; clone size: few; CDR3 DNA: TGTGCCAGCAGCAAACGAAGCACGGGGTCACCCCTCCACTTT; CDR3 protein: CASSKRSTGSPLHF
J gene: TRBJ2-7; V gene: TRBV11-3; D gene: -; clone size: -; CDR3 DNA: TGTGCCAGCAGCTTAGGCAGAAACTCCTACGAGCAGTACTTC; CDR3 protein: CASSLGRNSYEQYF
J gene: TRBJ1-2; V gene: TRBV18; D gene: -; clone size: -; CDR3 DNA: TGTGCCAGCTCACCAAAGATGCAGGGAAGTTATGGCTACACCTTC; CDR3 protein: CASSPKMQGSYGYTF
J gene: TRBJ2-3; V gene: TRBV11-2; D gene: -; clone size: -; CDR3 DNA: TGTGCCAGCAGCTGGGAACTAGCAGCCACAGATACGCAGTATTTT; CDR3 protein: CASSWELAATDTQYF
J gene: TRBJ1-6; V gene: TRBV4-3; D gene: TRBD1; clone size: -; CDR3 DNA: TGCGCCAGCAGCGACAGGGGGTTATCACCCCTCCACTTT; CDR3 protein: CASSDRGLSPLHF
J gene: TRBJ1-6; V gene: TRBV11-2; D gene: -; clone size: -; CDR3 DNA: TGTGCCAGCAGCTTTGTCCCGGTTAATTCACCCCTCCACTTT; CDR3 protein: CASSFVPVNSPLHF
J gene: TRBJ1-4; V gene: TRBV28; D gene: -; clone size: -; CDR3 DNA: TGTGCCAGCAGGGATGACGGATTTAATGAAAAACTGTTTTTT; CDR3 protein: CASRDDGFNEKLFF
J gene: TRBJ2-1; V gene: TRBV10-3; D gene: -; clone size: -; CDR3 DNA: TGTGCCATCAGTGAGGCAGGGGGGGGGTACAATGAGCAGTTCTTC; CDR3 protein: CAISEAGGGYNEQFF
J gene: TRBJ1-3; V gene: TRBV28; D gene: -; clone size: once; CDR3 DNA: TGTGCCAGCAGCCCTTCGTTGGAGAGAGGAAACACCATATATTTT; CDR3 protein: CASSPSLERGNTIYF
J gene: TRBJ1-1; V gene: TRBV28; D gene: -; clone size: -; CDR3 DNA: TGTGCCAGCACAAGTCGTATCACTGAAGCTTTCTTT; CDR3 protein: CASTSRITEAFF
J gene: TRBJ1-1; V gene: TRBV28; D gene: -; clone size: -; CDR3 DNA: TGTGCCAGCAGCACTCGGGGCAGGCACACTGAAGCTTTCTTT; CDR3 protein: CASSTRGRHTEAFF